This T cell receptor (beta chain) was sequenced for a study of blood T cell repertoires in COVID-19. For the study at large: Researchers got acute and convalescent COVID-19 samples from the United States, Italy and Spain.

The CDR3 covers 13 residues. Per the germline V gene, CDR1 is LNHDA and CDR2 is SQIVND (reference sequence). The V end was cut by 8 bases, the J end by 3 bases, with 11 bases between. Sequencing was performed with immunoSEQ multiplex PCR; in TCRdb, only in-frame clones are kept and a portion is missing. The repertoire holds around 230,000 clones, with around four fifths as singletons. The sequence was obtained from a woman aged 70-85 years with active or convalescent COVID-19. Input material: peripheral blood. J is TRBJ2-1 and V is TRBV19, with a tentative D call TRBD2 (6 bases). The CDR3 region is CASAPGLYNEQFF. CDR3 in DNA: TGTGCCAGTGCCCCGGGACTCTACAATGAGCAGTTCTTC.